The 2 T cell receptor beta chains below were found in one sample sequenced in a study of blood T cells in healthy people across ages. Primers used in a second PCR of roughly 6 to 11 cycles were a sample-barcoded 5' primer and a J-beta primer mix. One entry per CDR3 protein results from TCRdb running MiXCR on the 5' RACE reads. The top ten clones hold 22% of a sample with approximately 850,000 distinct CDR3 sequences, about three fifths of them seen once. Sequenced: blood. Every receptor here comes from a man aged 25-45 years in good health.

In this sample, this clonotype turned up a few times. The V and J genes are TRBV9 and TRBJ2-3, with 8 bases aligning to TRBD2. Germline CDR1 reads SGDLS; CDR2 reads YYNGEE. CDR3 length equals 17 residues. The V and J ends lost 2 bases and 2 bases, in that order; junction bases with no gene match: 10. The CDR3 DNA reads as TGTGCCAGCAGCGTCCAAGTGGTAGCGGGGTTCACAGATACGCAGTATTTT. Translated, it gives CASSVQVVAGFTDTQYF.

The sample holds a few counts of this clonotype. This chain connects TRBV12-3 or TRBV12-4 to TRBJ2-7; 8 bases agree with TRBD1. The CDR3 loop spans 15 amino acids. The V gene end was trimmed by 4 bases and the J gene end by 7 bases; junction bases not matched to a gene: 12. The CDR3 reads CASSSRDRKNNEQYF. The CDR3 DNA follows: TGTGCCAGCAGTTCCCGGGACAGGAAGAACAATGAGCAGTACTTC.